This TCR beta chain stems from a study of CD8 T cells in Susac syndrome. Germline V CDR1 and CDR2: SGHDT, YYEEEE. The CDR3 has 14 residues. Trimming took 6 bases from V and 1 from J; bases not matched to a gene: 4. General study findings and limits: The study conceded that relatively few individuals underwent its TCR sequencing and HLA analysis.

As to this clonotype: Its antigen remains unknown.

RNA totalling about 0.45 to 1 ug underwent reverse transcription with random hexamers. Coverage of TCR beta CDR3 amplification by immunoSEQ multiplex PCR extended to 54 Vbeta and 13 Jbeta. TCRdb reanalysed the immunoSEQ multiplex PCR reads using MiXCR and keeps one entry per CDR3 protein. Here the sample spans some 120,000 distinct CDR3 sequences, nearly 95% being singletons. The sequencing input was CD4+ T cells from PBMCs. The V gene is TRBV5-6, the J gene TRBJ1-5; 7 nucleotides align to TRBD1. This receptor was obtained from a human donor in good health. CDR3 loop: CASNLRGSNQPQHF. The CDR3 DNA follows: TGTGCCAGCAACCTCAGGGGGAGCAATCAGCCCCAGCATTTT.